Here is one T cell receptor (beta chain) with its context. Its antigen is still unknown. These data belong to a study of OX40 agonist ivuxolimab in advanced cancers. Study findings and constraints: In CD8+ T cells, expanded clones were on average more numerous than in CD4+. Researchers did not determine the expanded peripheral T cells' antigen specificity. Partial responders at 0.1-3.0 mg/kg showed near-lowest clonal expansion.

Trimming removed 6 bases from V and 9 bases from J, with 18 bases in between. The CDR3 extends over 14 amino acids. Germline V gene data show CDR1 as KGHSH and CDR2 as LQKENI. Autoimmune disease history or systemic immunosuppression excluded patients. Produced via immunoSEQ multiplex PCR; TCRdb's table is partial and in-frame only. The sample shows about 80,000 clones, roughly 87% of them seen only once. This receptor was taken from an adult with an advanced solid tumor such as melanoma, head and neck, liver or kidney cancer. The sample consisted of CD4+ or CD8+ T cells sorted from blood, taken in a trial of the OX40 agonist ivuxolimab. The gene calls are TRBV18 and TRBJ2-1; possibly TRBD1 for D (5 bases). CDR3 amino acids: CASSPGQPFIEQFF. CDR3 DNA: TGTGCCAGCTCGCCCGGACAACCATTCATTGAGCAGTTCTTC.